The present T cell receptor (beta chain) was sequenced within a study of T cell responses to AZD1222 COVID-19 vaccine. The CDR3 spans 15 residues. Germline V CDR1 and CDR2: LNHDA, SQIVND (reference sequence). The V end lost 4 bases, the J end lost 1 base, and 14 bases lay between the germline ends. Generated by immunoSEQ multiplex PCR, the TCRdb table keeps only in-frame clones and is missing some. The sample shows roughly 100,000 clones, roughly 88% of them seen only once. On this clone itself: Antigen unknown.

Findings and caveats of the study: Vaccine-associated CD4 TCRs spanned spike, dominant at 160-218 and 743-854.

This TCR was recovered from an adult in good health. V gene TRBV19 combines with J gene TRBJ2-7; D is unresolved. Sequenced material: peripheral blood, taken on day 0 of AZD1222 vaccination. CDR3 nucleotides: TGTGCCAGTAGTAGCACAAGGTCTACTTCCTACGAGCAGTACTTC. Protein product: CASSSTRSTSYEQYF.